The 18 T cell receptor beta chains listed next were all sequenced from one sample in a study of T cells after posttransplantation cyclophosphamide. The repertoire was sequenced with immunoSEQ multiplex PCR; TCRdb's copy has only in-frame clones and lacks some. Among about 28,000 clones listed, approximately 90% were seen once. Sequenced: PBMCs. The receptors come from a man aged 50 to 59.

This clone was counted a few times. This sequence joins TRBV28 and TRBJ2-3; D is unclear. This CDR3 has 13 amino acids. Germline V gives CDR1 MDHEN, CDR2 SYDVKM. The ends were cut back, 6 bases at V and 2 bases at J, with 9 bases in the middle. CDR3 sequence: CASRRGSTDTQYF. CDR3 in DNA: TGTGCCAGCAGGAGAGGTTCCACAGATACGCAGTATTTT. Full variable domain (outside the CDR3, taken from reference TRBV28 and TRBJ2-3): DVKVTQSSRYLVKRTGEKVFLECVQDMDHENMFWYRQDPGLGLRLIYFSYDVKMKEKGDIPEGYSVSREKKERFSLILESASTNQTSMYLCASRRGSTDTQYFGPGTRLTVL.

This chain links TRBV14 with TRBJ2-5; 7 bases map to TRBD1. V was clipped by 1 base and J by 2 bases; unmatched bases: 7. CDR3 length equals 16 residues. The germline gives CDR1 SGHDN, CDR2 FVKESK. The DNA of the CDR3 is TGTGCCAGCAGCCAAGTAGGGGGCTCATCTCAAGAGACCCAGTACTTC. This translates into CASSQVGGSSQETQYF.

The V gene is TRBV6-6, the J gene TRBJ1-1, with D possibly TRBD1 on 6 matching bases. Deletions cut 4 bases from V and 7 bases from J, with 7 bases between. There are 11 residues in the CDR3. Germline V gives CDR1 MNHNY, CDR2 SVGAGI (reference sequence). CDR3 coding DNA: TGTGCCAGCAGTTCGGACAGTGAAGCTTTCTTT. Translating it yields CASSSDSEAFF.

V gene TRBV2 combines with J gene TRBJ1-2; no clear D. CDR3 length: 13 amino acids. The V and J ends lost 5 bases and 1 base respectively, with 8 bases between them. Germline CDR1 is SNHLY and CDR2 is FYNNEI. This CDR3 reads CASSSTGNYGYTF. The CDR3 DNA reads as TGTGCCAGCAGTTCGACTGGTAACTATGGCTACACCTTC.

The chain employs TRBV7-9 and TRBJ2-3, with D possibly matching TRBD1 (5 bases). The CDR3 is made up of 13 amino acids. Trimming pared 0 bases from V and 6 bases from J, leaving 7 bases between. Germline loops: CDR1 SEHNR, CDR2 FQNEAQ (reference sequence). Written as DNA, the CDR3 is TGTGCCAGCAGCTTAGCGGGGCGGGATACGCAGTATTTT. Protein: CASSLAGRDTQYF.

The CDR3: CASSLERQTFGGYTF. As DNA, the CDR3 is TGTGCCAGCAGCTTGGAGAGACAGACCTTTGGAGGCTACACCTTC. V gene TRBV5-5 combines with J gene TRBJ1-2, with D perhaps TRBD1 (5 bases). The CDR3 is made up of 15 amino acids. The V and J ends lost 0 bases and 8 bases respectively, with 17 bases between them. Germline V lookup: CDR1 SGHKS, CDR2 YYEKEE (reference sequence).

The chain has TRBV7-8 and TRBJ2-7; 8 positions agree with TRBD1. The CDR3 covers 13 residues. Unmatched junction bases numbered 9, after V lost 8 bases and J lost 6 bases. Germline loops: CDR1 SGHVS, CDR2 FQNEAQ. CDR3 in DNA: TGTGCCAGCCAGAACAGGGGGAACGGCGAGCAGTACTTC. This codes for CASQNRGNGEQYF.

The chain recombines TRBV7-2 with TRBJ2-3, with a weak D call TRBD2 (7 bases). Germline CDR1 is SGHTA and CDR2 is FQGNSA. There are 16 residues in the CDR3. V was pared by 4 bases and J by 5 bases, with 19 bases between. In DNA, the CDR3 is TGTGCCAGCAGCTCGTTCTGGGGGGGCCTTAAAGATACGCAGTATTTT. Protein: CASSSFWGGLKDTQYF.

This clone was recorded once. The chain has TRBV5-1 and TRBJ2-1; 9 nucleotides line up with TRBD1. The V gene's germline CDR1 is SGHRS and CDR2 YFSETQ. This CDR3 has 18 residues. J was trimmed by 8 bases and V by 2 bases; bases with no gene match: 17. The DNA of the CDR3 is TGCGCCAGCAGCTTCCCTTCATTCACAGGGGGCTCCACGGATGAGCAGTTCTTC. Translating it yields CASSFPSFTGGSTDEQFF.

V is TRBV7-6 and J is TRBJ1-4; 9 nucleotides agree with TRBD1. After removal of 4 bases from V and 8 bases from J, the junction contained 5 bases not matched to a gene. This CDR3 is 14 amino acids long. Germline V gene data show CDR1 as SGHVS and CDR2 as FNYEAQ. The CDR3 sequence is CASSSGTGWEKLFF. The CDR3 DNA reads TGTGCCAGCAGCTCCGGGACAGGGTGGGAAAAACTGTTTTTT.

The DNA of the CDR3 is TGTGCCAGCAGCTTCGCCGGGACAGACACCGGGGAGCTGTTTTTT. It specifies CASSFAGTDTGELFF. The chain employs TRBV7-3 and TRBJ2-2; 7 bases align to TRBD1. Germline values: CDR1 SGHTA, CDR2 FQGTGA. V shed 3 bases and J 3 bases; nucleotides not matched to a gene: 4. This CDR3 is built from 15 residues.

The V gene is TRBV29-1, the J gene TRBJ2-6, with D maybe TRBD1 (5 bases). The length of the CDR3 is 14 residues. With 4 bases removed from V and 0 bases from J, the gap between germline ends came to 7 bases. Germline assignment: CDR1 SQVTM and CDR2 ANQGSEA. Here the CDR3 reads CSVGDSSGANVLTF. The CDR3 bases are TGCAGCGTTGGAGACAGCTCTGGGGCCAACGTCCTGACTTTC.

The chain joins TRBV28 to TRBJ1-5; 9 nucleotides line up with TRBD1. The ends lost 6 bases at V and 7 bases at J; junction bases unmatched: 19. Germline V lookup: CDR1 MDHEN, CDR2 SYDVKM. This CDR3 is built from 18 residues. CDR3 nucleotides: TGTGCCAGCAGAATTATCGGGACAGGGCTTCCAGTCAGGCAGCCCCAGCATTTT. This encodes CASRIIGTGLPVRQPQHF.

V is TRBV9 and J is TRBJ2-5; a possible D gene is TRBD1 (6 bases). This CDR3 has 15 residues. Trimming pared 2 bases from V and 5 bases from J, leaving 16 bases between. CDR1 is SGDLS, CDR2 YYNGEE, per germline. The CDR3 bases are TGTGCCAGCAGCGTTACCGGGACAAAGGGCGAGACCCAGTACTTC. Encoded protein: CASSVTGTKGETQYF.

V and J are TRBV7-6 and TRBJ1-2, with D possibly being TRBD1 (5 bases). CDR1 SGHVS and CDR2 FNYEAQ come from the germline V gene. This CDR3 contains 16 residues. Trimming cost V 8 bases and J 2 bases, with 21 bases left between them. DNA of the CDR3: TGTGCCAGCGCGTCTGGTGGCAGGGACTTAAACTATGGCTACACCTTC. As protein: CASASGGRDLNYGYTF.

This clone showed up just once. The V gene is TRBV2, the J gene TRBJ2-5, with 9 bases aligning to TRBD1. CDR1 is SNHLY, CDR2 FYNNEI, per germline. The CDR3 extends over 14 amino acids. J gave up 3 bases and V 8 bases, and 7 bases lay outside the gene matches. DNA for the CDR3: TGTGCCAGCCACTACGGGACAGGGAAAGAGACCCAGTACTTC. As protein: CASHYGTGKETQYF.

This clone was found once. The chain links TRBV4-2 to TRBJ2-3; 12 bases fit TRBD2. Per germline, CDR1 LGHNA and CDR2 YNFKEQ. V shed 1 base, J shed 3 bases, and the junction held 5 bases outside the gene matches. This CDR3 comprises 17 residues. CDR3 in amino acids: CASSQGLAGVGTDTQYF. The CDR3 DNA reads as TGTGCCAGCAGCCAAGGACTAGCGGGAGTTGGGACAGATACGCAGTATTTT.

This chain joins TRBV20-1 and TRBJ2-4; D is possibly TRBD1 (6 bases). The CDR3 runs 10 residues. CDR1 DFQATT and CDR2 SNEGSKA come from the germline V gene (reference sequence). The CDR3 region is CKGGKNIQYF. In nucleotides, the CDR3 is TGCAAAGGGGGAAAAAACATTCAGTACTTC.